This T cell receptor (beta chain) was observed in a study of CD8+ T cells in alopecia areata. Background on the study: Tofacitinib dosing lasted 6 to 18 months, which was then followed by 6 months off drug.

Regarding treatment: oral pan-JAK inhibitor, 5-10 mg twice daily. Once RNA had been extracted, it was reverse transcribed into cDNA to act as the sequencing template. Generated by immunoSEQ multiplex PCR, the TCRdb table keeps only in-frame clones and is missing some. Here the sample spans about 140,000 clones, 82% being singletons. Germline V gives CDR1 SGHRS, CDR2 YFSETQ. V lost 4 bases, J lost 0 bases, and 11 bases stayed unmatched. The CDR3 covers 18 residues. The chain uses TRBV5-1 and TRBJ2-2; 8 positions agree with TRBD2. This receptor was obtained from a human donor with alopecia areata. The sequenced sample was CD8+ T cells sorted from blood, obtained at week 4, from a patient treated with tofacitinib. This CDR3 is CASSKGRAGDPNTGELFF. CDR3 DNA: TGCGCCAGCAGCAAGGGTAGAGCGGGGGACCCGAACACCGGGGAGCTGTTTTTT.